Below are 3 T cell receptor beta chains sequenced from a single sample in a study of cytomegalovirus exposure and HLA in healthy donors (dated by TCRdb to about 2017). The receptor library was made with the immunoSEQ multiplex PCR assay. For the multiplex PCR, a mixture combining 60 forward primers for TCR Vbeta segments and 13 reverse primers for TCR Jbeta segments was used. Imported from immuneACCESS, the table was reduced by TCRdb to in-frame sequences with V and J called. These copies leave out some clones; in studies compared against another copy, an unresolved V gene accounts for under half, and the cause of the remainder is not known. Present in this sample are over 30,000 clones, less than 70% of which were seen just once. 20% to 25% of the sample is in the top ten clones. The sequenced material came from PBMCs. The receptors stem from a man aged 45-65 years in good health and CMV-seropositive.

The J gene is TRBJ1-5, the V gene TRBV13, with TRBD1 matching 7 bases. The trim removed 1 base at V and 2 bases at J, leaving 5 bases unmatched. CDR1 is PRHDT, CDR2 FYEKMQ, per germline (reference sequence). The CDR3 has 16 residues. The DNA of the CDR3 is TGTGCCAGCAGCTTAGAGACAGGGTTGGGCAATCAGCCCCAGCATTTT. Its protein product is CASSLETGLGNQPQHF.

The chain uses TRBV6-5 and TRBJ2-7; 7 nucleotides line up with TRBD2. The CDR3 spans 15 residues. Trimming at V came to 0 bases and at J to 2 bases, leaving 4 bases not matched to a gene. Germline V gives CDR1 MNHEY, CDR2 SVGAGI. The CDR3 reads CASSYSGEGTYEQYF. The CDR3 DNA follows: TGTGCCAGCAGTTACTCCGGGGAGGGGACCTACGAGCAGTACTTC.

The rearrangement links TRBV7-9 to TRBJ1-2; D not resolved. Germline values: CDR1 SEHNR, CDR2 FQNEAQ (reference sequence). Trimming removed 2 bases from V and 0 bases from J, with 7 bases in between. This CDR3 has 14 residues. The CDR3 DNA is TGTGCCAGCAGCTTAAACACCGCTAACTATGGCTACACCTTC. Translation: CASSLNTANYGYTF.